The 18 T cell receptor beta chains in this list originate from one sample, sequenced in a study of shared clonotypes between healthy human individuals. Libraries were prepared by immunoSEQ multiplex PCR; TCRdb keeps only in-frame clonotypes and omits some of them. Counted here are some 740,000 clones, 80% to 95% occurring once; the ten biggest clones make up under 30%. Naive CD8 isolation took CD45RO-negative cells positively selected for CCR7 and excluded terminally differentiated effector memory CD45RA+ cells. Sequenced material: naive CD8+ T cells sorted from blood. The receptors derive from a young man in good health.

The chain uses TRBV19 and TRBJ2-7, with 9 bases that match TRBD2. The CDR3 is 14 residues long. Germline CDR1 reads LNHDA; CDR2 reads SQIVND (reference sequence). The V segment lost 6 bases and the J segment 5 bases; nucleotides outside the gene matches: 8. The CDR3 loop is CASRIAGGPNEQYF. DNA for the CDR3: TGTGCCAGTAGAATCGCGGGAGGGCCCAACGAGCAGTACTTC.

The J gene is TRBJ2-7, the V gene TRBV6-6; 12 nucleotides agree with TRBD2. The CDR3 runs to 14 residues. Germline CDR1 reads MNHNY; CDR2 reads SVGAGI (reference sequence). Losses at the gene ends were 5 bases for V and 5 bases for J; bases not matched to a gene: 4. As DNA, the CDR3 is TGTGCCAGCAGTCGACTAGCGGGAGTCCACGAGCAGTACTTC. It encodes CASSRLAGVHEQYF.

CDR3 bases: TGCGCCAGCAGTGAGGGTTTAGGTCAAGAGACCCAGTACTTC. This codes for CASSEGLGQETQYF. The chain employs TRBV10-2 and TRBJ2-5, with D unresolved. Germline CDR1 and CDR2: WSHSY and SAAADI. The CDR3 sequence is 14 residues long. The germline V and J ends were trimmed by 2 bases and 2 bases, with 9 bases remaining between them.

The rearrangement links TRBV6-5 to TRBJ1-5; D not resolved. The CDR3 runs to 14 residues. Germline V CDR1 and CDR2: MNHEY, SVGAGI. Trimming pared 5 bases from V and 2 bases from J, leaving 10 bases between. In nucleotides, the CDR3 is TGTGCCAGCAGTACAGATCTCGGCAATCAGCCCCAGCATTTT. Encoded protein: CASSTDLGNQPQHF.

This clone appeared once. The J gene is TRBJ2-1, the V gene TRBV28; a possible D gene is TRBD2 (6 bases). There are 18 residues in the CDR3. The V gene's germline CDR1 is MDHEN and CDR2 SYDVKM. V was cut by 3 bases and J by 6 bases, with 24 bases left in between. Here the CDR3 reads CASSFPGRGFGGGNEQFF. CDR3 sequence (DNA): TGTGCCAGCAGTTTCCCTGGGAGAGGCTTTGGGGGAGGCAATGAGCAGTTCTTC.

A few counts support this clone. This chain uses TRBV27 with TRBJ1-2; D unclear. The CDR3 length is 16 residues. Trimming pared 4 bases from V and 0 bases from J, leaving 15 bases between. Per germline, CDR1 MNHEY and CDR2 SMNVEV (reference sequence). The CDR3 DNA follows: TGTGCCAGCAGTTCCCTACAACTGGGTCCTAACTATGGCTACACCTTC. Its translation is CASSSLQLGPNYGYTF.

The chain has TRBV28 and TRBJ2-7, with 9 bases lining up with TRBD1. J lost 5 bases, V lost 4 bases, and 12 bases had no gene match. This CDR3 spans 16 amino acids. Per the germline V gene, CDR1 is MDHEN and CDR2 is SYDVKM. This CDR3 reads CASSSRPGTGRHEQYF. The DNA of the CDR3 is TGTGCCAGCAGTTCCAGACCCGGGACAGGGCGACACGAGCAGTACTTC.

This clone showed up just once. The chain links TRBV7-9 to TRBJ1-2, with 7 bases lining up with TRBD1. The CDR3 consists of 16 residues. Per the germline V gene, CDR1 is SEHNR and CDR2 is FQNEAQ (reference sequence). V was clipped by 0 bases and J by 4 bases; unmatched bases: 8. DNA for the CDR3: TGTGCCAGCAGCTTAGCCCGGGACAGCCTATTCTATGGCTACACCTTC. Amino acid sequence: CASSLARDSLFYGYTF.

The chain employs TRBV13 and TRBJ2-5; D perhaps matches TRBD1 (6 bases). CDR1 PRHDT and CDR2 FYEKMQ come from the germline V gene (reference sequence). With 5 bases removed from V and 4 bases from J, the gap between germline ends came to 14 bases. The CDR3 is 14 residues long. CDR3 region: CASSLTQGSETQYF. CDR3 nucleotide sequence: TGTGCCAGCAGCCTCACCCAGGGGTCAGAGACCCAGTACTTC.

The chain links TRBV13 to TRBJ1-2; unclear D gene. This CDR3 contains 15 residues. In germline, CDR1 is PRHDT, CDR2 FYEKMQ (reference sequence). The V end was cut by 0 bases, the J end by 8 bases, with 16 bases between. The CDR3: CASSLGLDVRGGYTF. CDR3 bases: TGTGCCAGCAGCTTAGGCCTGGACGTCCGAGGAGGCTACACCTTC.

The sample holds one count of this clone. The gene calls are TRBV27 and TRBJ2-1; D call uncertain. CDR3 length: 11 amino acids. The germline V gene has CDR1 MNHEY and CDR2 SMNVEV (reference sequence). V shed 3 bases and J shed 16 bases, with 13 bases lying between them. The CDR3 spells CASSFGRQVFF. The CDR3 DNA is TGTGCCAGCAGTTTCGGGCGGCAAGTCTTCTTC.

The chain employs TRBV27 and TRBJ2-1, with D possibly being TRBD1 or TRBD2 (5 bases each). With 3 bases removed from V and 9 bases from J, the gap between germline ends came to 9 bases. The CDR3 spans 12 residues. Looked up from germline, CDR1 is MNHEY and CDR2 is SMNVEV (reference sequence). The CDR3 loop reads CASSFRAGEQFF. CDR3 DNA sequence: TGTGCCAGCAGTTTCAGGGCGGGTGAGCAGTTCTTC.

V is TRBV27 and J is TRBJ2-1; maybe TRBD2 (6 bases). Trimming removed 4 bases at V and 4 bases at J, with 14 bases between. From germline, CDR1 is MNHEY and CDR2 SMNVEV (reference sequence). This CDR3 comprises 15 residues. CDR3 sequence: CASSSSLARYNEQFF. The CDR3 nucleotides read TGTGCCAGCAGTTCCTCACTAGCCAGGTACAATGAGCAGTTCTTC.

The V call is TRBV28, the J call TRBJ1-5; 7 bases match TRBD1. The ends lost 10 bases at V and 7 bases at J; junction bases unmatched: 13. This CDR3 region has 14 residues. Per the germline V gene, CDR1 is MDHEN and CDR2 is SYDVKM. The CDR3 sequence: CAISYTGVGQPQHF. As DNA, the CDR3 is TGTGCCATCTCATACACAGGGGTAGGGCAGCCCCAGCATTTT.

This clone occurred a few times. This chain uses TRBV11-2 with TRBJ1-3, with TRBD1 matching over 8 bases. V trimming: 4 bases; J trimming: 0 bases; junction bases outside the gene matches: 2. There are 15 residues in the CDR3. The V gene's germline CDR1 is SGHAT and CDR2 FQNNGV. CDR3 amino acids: CASSYRGSSGNTIYF. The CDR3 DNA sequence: TGTGCCAGCAGCTACAGGGGGAGCTCTGGAAACACCATATATTTT.

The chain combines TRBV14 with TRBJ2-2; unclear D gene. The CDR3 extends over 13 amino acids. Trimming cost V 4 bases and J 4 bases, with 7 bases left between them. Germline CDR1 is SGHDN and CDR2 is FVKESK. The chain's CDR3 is CASSLGGTGELFF. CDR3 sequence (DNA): TGTGCCAGCAGCCTAGGCGGCACCGGGGAGCTGTTTTTT.

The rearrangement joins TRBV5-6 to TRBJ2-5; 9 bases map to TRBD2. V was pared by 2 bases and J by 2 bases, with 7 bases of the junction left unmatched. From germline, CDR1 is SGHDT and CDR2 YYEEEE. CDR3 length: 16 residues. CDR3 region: CASSFWLAGYQETQYF. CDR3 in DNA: TGTGCCAGCAGCTTTTGGCTAGCGGGATATCAAGAGACCCAGTACTTC.

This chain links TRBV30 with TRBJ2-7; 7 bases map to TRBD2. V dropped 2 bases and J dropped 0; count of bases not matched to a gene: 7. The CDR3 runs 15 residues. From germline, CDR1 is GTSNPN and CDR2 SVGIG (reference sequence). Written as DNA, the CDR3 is TGTGCCTGGAGTCCGGGGCTAGCGGACTCCTACGAGCAGTACTTC. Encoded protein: CAWSPGLADSYEQYF.